This passage covers 15 T cell receptor beta chains from one sample sequenced in a study of T cell repertoires in cytomegalovirus infection. TCRdb called the reads again in MiXCR, with one record for every CDR3 protein. The data hold fewer than 350,000 distinct CDR3 sequences, with around 9.5% observed a single time. The sample comprised PBMCs. The receptors originated from a human donor in good health (CMV status not recorded). Some clones in this sample may be carry-over from other donors' samples.

In this sample, this clonotype turned up a few times. The rearrangement joins TRBV2 to TRBJ1-5; no definite D call. V was trimmed by 11 bases and J by 1 base, leaving 15 bases between them. From germline, CDR1 is SNHLY and CDR2 FYNNEI. CDR3 length: 14 amino acids. CDR3 loop: CASQSALSNQPQHF. DNA of the CDR3: TGTGCCTCACAGAGCGCCCTGAGCAATCAGCCCCAGCATTTT.

This clonotype was recorded many times. The rearrangement joins TRBV7-6 to TRBJ2-7, with a tentative D call TRBD1 (6 bases). The germline V and J ends were trimmed by 5 bases and 3 bases, with 14 bases remaining between them. This CDR3 has 14 residues. Germline lookup yields CDR1 SGHVS and CDR2 FNYEAQ. The CDR3 reads CASSPPLGGYEQYF. In DNA form, the CDR3 reads TGTGCCAGCAGCCCCCCACTAGGGGGCTACGAGCAGTACTTC.

Many counts were recorded for this clonotype. This chain joins TRBV23-1 and TRBJ1-4; D is uncertain. TRBV23-1 is recorded as an ORF, its role being uncertain. The CDR3 sequence is 14 residues long. The V end lost 7 bases, the J end lost 8 bases, and 17 bases lay between the germline ends. The CDR3 DNA follows: TGCGCCAGCACTCACGGGCCGGGAGAAGAAAAACTGTTTTTT. It is translated as CASTHGPGEEKLFF.

This clonotype has only a few counts. The gene calls are TRBV7-9 and TRBJ2-5; the D gene is possibly TRBD1 (6 bases). The CDR3 is made up of 14 amino acids. Germline V gene data show CDR1 as SEHNR and CDR2 as FQNEAQ (reference sequence). The V gene lost 5 bases and the J gene lost 4 bases, with 14 bases spanning the gap. The CDR3 here is CASSPRQAGETQYF. CDR3 DNA sequence: TGTGCCAGCAGCCCACGACAGGCAGGAGAGACCCAGTACTTC.

The table lists this clonotype with a few counts. The CDR3 loop reads CASSFGDRSYEQYF. The CDR3 DNA reads TGTGCCAGCAGTTTTGGGGACAGGTCCTACGAGCAGTACTTC. The chain recombines TRBV12-3 or TRBV12-4 with TRBJ2-7; 8 nucleotides match TRBD1. The CDR3 loop spans 14 amino acids. The V segment lost 3 bases and the J segment 1 base; nucleotides outside the gene matches: 2.

At least ten counts were recorded for this clonotype. The chain couples TRBV19 to TRBJ2-1; the match to TRBD1 covers 9 bases. The CDR3 is made up of 15 amino acids. The germline V gene has CDR1 LNHDA and CDR2 SQIVND (reference sequence). Trimming cost V 6 bases and J 10 bases; bases outside gene matches: 13. The CDR3 is CASRTGTGPYKEQFF. CDR3 DNA: TGTGCCAGTAGGACCGGGACAGGGCCCTATAAGGAGCAGTTCTTC. Based on the CDR3 plus reference TRBV19 and TRBJ2-1, the full variable domain is DGGITQSPKYLFRKEGQNVTLSCEQNLNHDAMYWYRQDPGQGLRLIYYSQIVNDFQKGDIAEGYSVSREKKESFPLTVTSAQKNPTAFYLCASRTGTGPYKEQFFGPGTRLTVL.

The chain uses TRBV28 and TRBJ2-3, with TRBD2 matching 9 bases. Germline CDR1 reads MDHEN; CDR2 reads SYDVKM. The CDR3 contains 18 residues. The trim removed 7 bases at V and 3 bases at J, leaving 17 bases unmatched. The CDR3 sequence: CASTSKQSGRSSTDTQYF. For the CDR3, the DNA is TGTGCCAGCACCTCTAAGCAGAGCGGGAGGTCGTCGACAGATACGCAGTATTTT.

There are a few counts of this clonotype. The chain has TRBV19 and TRBJ2-1, with 9 nucleotides matching TRBD2. There are 15 residues in the CDR3. Germline CDR1 and CDR2: LNHDA and SQIVND (reference sequence). The ends lost 5 bases at V and 2 bases at J; junction bases unmatched: 4. The CDR3 spells CASSDRLAAYNEQFF. CDR3 bases: TGTGCCAGTAGTGATAGACTAGCGGCCTACAATGAGCAGTTCTTC.

This clonotype was seen repeatedly, ten times or more. The gene calls are TRBV7-2 and TRBJ1-5; D is unresolved. This CDR3 has 14 residues. Trimming removed 0 bases from V and 6 bases from J, with 9 bases in between. Germline loops: CDR1 SGHTA, CDR2 FQGNSA. CDR3 DNA sequence: TGTGCCAGCAGCTTAGCGCTGGGAGGTCAGCCCCAGCATTTT. Translated, it gives CASSLALGGQPQHF.

This clonotype was detected a few times. The J gene is TRBJ2-5, the V gene TRBV4-3, with D unclear. Trimming left V 1 base short and J 4 bases short, with 13 bases between. This CDR3 comprises 15 residues. Germline V gives CDR1 LGHNA, CDR2 YSLEER. The CDR3 reads CASSQGSGASETQYF. DNA of the CDR3: TGCGCCAGCAGCCAAGGATCGGGCGCCTCAGAGACCCAGTACTTC.

This chain uses TRBV9 with TRBJ2-2; 13 bases agree with TRBD2. The CDR3 is 17 residues long. The V gene end was trimmed by 3 bases and the J gene end by 1 base; junction bases not matched to a gene: 3. Germline CDR1 and CDR2: SGDLS and YYNGEE. The CDR3: CASSERTSGGNTGELFF. CDR3 bases: TGTGCCAGCAGCGAACGGACTAGCGGGGGGAACACCGGGGAGCTGTTTTTT.

This clonotype was seen many times. This chain uses TRBV7-8 with TRBJ2-1; TRBD2 agrees at 9 bases. V dropped 3 bases and J dropped 5; count of bases not matched to a gene: 5. This CDR3 spans 15 amino acids. CDR1 SGHVS and CDR2 FQNEAQ come from the germline V gene. CDR3 protein: CASSFRGRANNEQFF. CDR3 coding DNA: TGTGCCAGCAGCTTTCGCGGGAGGGCCAACAATGAGCAGTTCTTC.

In this sample, this clonotype turned up many times. The gene calls are TRBV28 and TRBJ1-1; D ambiguous. The germline V gene encodes CDR1 MDHEN and CDR2 SYDVKM. This CDR3 contains 13 residues. V lost 6 bases and J 4 bases, leaving 12 bases between the germline ends. CDR3 nucleotides: TGTGCCAGCAGCCTGACGATGAGCACTGAAGCTTTCTTT. Protein product: CASSLTMSTEAFF.

This rearrangement joins TRBV6-1 to TRBJ2-2, with TRBD2 identical over 8 bases. The CDR3 sequence is 16 residues long. CDR1 MNHNS and CDR2 SASEGT come from the germline V gene. Trimming cost V 2 bases and J 1 base; bases outside gene matches: 3. The CDR3 DNA reads as TGTGCCAGCAGTGAACTCCGGGGGGGGAACACCGGGGAGCTGTTTTTT. Encoded protein: CASSELRGGNTGELFF.

This clonotype was counted ten times or more. J is TRBJ1-1 and V is TRBV7-8; 7 nucleotides agree with TRBD1. The V gene's germline CDR1 is SGHVS and CDR2 FQNEAQ. The CDR3 sequence is 13 residues long. The ends lost 3 bases at V and 9 bases at J; junction bases unmatched: 7. The CDR3 region is CASSFGGQPKAFF. Here the CDR3 DNA reads TGTGCCAGCAGCTTTGGGGGACAGCCCAAAGCTTTCTTT.